The 27 T cell receptor beta chains given below trace back to one sample, sequenced in a study. Produced via immunoSEQ multiplex PCR; TCRdb's table is partial and in-frame only. The sample consists of 45,000 to 55,000 clones, more than 85% of them appearing once. The sequenced sample was PBMCs. The receptors shown here come from a man between 35 and 55 years old with rheumatoid arthritis.

This clone was observed a single time. The chain couples TRBV28 to TRBJ2-1; D is uncertain. V lost 5 bases and J lost 0, with 14 bases in between. CDR1 and CDR2 (germline): MDHEN, SYDVKM. The CDR3 loop spans 16 amino acids. DNA of the CDR3: TGTGCCAGCAGTCCGCGGACGCCAGTCTCCTACAATGAGCAGTTCTTC. Translated, it gives CASSPRTPVSYNEQFF.

The chain recombines TRBV5-5 with TRBJ2-7, with 8 nucleotides matching TRBD2. V gave up 3 bases and J gave up 3 bases; unmatched junction bases: 8. CDR1 SGHKS and CDR2 YYEKEE come from the germline V gene (reference sequence). The CDR3 covers 15 residues. Here the CDR3 DNA reads TGTGCCAGCAGCTCCGGGGGGGCCAGGGTCTACGAGCAGTACTTC. Protein product: CASSSGGARVYEQYF.

The V gene is TRBV19, the J gene TRBJ1-5, with 8 bases that match TRBD1. CDR1 LNHDA and CDR2 SQIVND come from the germline V gene (reference sequence). V lost 10 bases, J lost 7 bases, and 9 bases stayed unmatched. CDR3 length equals 13 residues. Here the CDR3 reads CATDRGREQPQHF. The CDR3 bases are TGTGCCACTGACAGGGGCCGGGAACAGCCCCAGCATTTT.

The chain employs TRBV28 and TRBJ1-3; tentative D call: TRBD1 (5 bases). Looked up from germline, CDR1 is MDHEN and CDR2 is SYDVKM. There are 15 residues in the CDR3. V lost 4 bases to trimming and J lost 3 bases, with 13 bases between them. The CDR3 here is CASSSHTGLGNTIYF. Written as DNA, the CDR3 is TGTGCCAGCAGTTCACATACGGGGCTTGGAAACACCATATATTTT.

The chain's CDR3 is CASSLNRQGANNEQFF. The CDR3 nucleotides are TGTGCCAGCTCACTCAACCGACAGGGGGCTAACAATGAGCAGTTCTTC. The V and J genes are TRBV18 and TRBJ2-1, with 10 bases fitting TRBD1. Germline V gives CDR1 KGHSH, CDR2 LQKENI. J lost 5 bases, V lost 4 bases, and 8 bases had no gene match. This CDR3 is built from 16 residues.

This chain uses TRBV4-1 with TRBJ2-5; D may be TRBD1 (6 bases). This CDR3 has 14 residues. Germline assignment: CDR1 MGHRA and CDR2 YSYEKL. V was shortened by 0 bases and J by 2 bases, with 7 bases between the two germline ends. As DNA, the CDR3 is TGCGCCAGCAGCCAAGAACAGGGTCAAGAGACCCAGTACTTC. Translation: CASSQEQGQETQYF.

This clone was detected a few times. The V and J genes are TRBV7-9 and TRBJ1-1, with a tentative D call TRBD1 (5 bases). The ends were cut back, 3 bases at V and 4 bases at J, with 15 bases in the middle. Germline V CDR1 and CDR2: SEHNR, FQNEAQ (reference sequence). CDR3 size: 15 residues. Written as DNA, the CDR3 is TGTGCCAGCAGCTTCTACAGCGGTGGGGGCACTGAAGCTTTCTTT. Protein: CASSFYSGGGTEAFF. Complete variable domain (other parts from reference TRBV7-9 and TRBJ1-1): DTGVSQNPRHKITKRGQNVTFRCDPISEHNRLYWYRQTLGQGPEFLTYFQNEAQLEKSRLLSDRFSAERPKGSFSTLEIQRTEQGDSAMYLCASSFYSGGGTEAFFGQGTRLTVV.

The V gene is TRBV11-2, the J gene TRBJ2-1, with D possibly TRBD2 on 6 matching bases. Germline CDR1 SGHAT, CDR2 FQNNGV. The CDR3 consists of 13 residues. The V gene lost 10 bases and the J gene lost 6 bases, with 16 bases spanning the gap. This chain's CDR3 is CAITTSSGNEQFF. The CDR3 DNA reads as TGTGCCATCACGACTAGTTCAGGCAATGAGCAGTTCTTC. Drawing the rest from reference TRBV11-2 and TRBJ2-1, the complete variable domain is EAGVAQSPRYKIIEKRQSVAFWCNPISGHATLYWYQQILGQGPKLLIQFQNNGVVDDSQLPKDRFSAERLKGVDSTLKIQPAKLEDSAVYLCAITTSSGNEQFFGPGTRLTVL.

The rearrangement links TRBV15 to TRBJ1-1; no clear D. Germline V gives CDR1 LNHNV, CDR2 YYDKDF (reference sequence). The CDR3 spans 13 residues. Trimming pared 4 bases from V and 1 base from J, leaving 7 bases between. CDR3 protein: CATSNGRNTEAFF. Here the CDR3 DNA reads TGTGCCACCAGCAACGGCAGGAACACTGAAGCTTTCTTT.

The V gene is TRBV6-4, the J gene TRBJ2-2; D unresolved. Per germline, CDR1 MRHNA and CDR2 SNTAGT. The CDR3 has 14 amino acids. The V end was cut by 2 bases, the J end by 4 bases, with 8 bases between. CDR3 residues: CASSDGRGTGELFF. CDR3 DNA: TGTGCCAGCAGTGACGGTAGAGGCACCGGGGAGCTGTTTTTT.

The chain carries TRBV6-5 and TRBJ1-2; D may be TRBD1 (6 bases). Trimming stripped 4 bases from V and 2 bases from J, with 14 bases between. Looked up from germline, CDR1 is MNHEY and CDR2 is SVGAGI. The CDR3 sequence is 15 residues long. The CDR3 nucleotides read TGTGCCAGCAGTTCAAGGGGTGGGGGCAACTATGGCTACACCTTC. Amino acid sequence: CASSSRGGGNYGYTF.

This sequence joins TRBV15 and TRBJ2-5, with 11 bases that match TRBD2. CDR1 is LNHNV, CDR2 YYDKDF, per germline (reference sequence). V lost 2 bases to trimming and J lost 5 bases; unmatched junction nucleotides: 10. The CDR3 has 17 residues. CDR3 region: CATSRYSGRASGETQYF. For the CDR3, the DNA is TGTGCCACCAGCAGATATAGCGGGAGGGCTTCCGGTGAGACCCAGTACTTC.

This sequence joins TRBV7-3 and TRBJ2-1, with D perhaps assigned TRBD1 or TRBD2 (5 bases each). The ends were cut back, 5 bases at V and 6 bases at J, with 17 bases in the middle. The CDR3 runs 15 residues. Germline lookup yields CDR1 SGHTA and CDR2 FQGTGA. Written as DNA, the CDR3 is TGTGCCAGCAGCCCTTGGGCAGGGACGATCAATGAGCAGTTCTTC. Translated, it gives CASSPWAGTINEQFF.

The rearrangement uses TRBV18 and TRBJ1-5; D is perhaps TRBD1 (5 bases). CDR1 and CDR2 from the germline V gene are KGHSH and LQKENI. This CDR3 contains 16 residues. The germline V and J ends were trimmed by 9 bases and 3 bases, with 21 bases remaining between them. The CDR3 spells CASAGGGIHNNQPQHF. CDR3 in DNA: TGTGCCAGTGCCGGGGGTGGAATTCATAACAATCAGCCCCAGCATTTT.

The V gene is TRBV18, the J gene TRBJ2-1, with D possibly matching TRBD1 (5 bases). Trimming took off 1 base at V and 9 bases at J, with 7 bases between the two ends. Germline loops: CDR1 KGHSH, CDR2 LQKENI. This CDR3 region has 12 residues. The CDR3 sequence: CASSPQGAEQFF. The CDR3 DNA follows: TGTGCCAGCTCACCACAAGGGGCTGAGCAGTTCTTC.

This clone was detected only once. The chain couples TRBV20-1 to TRBJ2-2; D ambiguous. Trimming left V 3 bases short and J 1 base short, with 6 bases between. The length of the CDR3 is 13 residues. The V gene's germline CDR1 is DFQATT and CDR2 SNEGSKA (reference sequence). The CDR3 DNA reads TGCAGTGCTAGTCCCCGGAACACCGGGGAGCTGTTTTTT. Translation gives CSASPRNTGELFF.

This chain's CDR3 is CASSQNGDTQYF. The CDR3 DNA sequence: TGTGCCAGCAGCCAAAACGGAGATACGCAGTATTTT. V is TRBV6-5 and J is TRBJ2-3; no clear D. The CDR3 spans 12 residues. Trimming left V 6 bases short and J 5 bases short, with 9 bases between. The V gene's germline CDR1 is MNHEY and CDR2 SVGAGI.

The V gene is TRBV2, the J gene TRBJ2-1; tentatively, D is TRBD1 (6 bases). CDR3 length: 15 amino acids. Germline V gives CDR1 SNHLY, CDR2 FYNNEI. V was clipped by 0 bases and J by 6 bases, with 12 bases between them. The CDR3 nucleotides are TGTGCCAGCAGTGAAGCGGGGACAAACGCCAATGAGCAGTTCTTC. Amino acids: CASSEAGTNANEQFF.

As regards this clone: Different DNA sequences within this sample yield the same CDR3. The rearrangement links TRBV28 to TRBJ2-7, with TRBD1 matching over 10 bases. Per germline, CDR1 MDHEN and CDR2 SYDVKM. The CDR3 extends over 14 amino acids. V lost 8 bases and J lost 5; bases outside the gene matches: 9. The DNA of the CDR3 is TGTGCCAGCTGGCCCGGGACAGGGGTGAACGAGCAGTACTTC. Its protein is CASWPGTGVNEQYF.

This clone was recorded once. The CDR3 DNA reads as TGCAGCGTTGTGAAAGAGGGACAGGGGAATGGCTACACCTTC. Its protein product is CSVVKEGQGNGYTF. The chain employs TRBV29-1 and TRBJ1-2; TRBD1 aligns across 10 bases. The V and J ends lost 4 bases and 6 bases, in that order; junction bases with no gene match: 8. This CDR3 has 14 residues. Germline V lookup: CDR1 SQVTM, CDR2 ANQGSEA.

This chain links TRBV30 with TRBJ1-5; 7 nucleotides line up with TRBD1. Losses at the gene ends were 2 bases for V and 6 bases for J; bases not matched to a gene: 22. The length of the CDR3 is 19 residues. Germline assignment: CDR1 GTSNPN and CDR2 SVGIG (reference sequence). In DNA, the CDR3 is TGTGCCTGGAGTATCCCCCCGGCGATGGACAGGATAAGTGGTCAGCCCCAGCATTTT. It is translated as CAWSIPPAMDRISGQPQHF.

The CDR3 here is CASSTNRGGQPQHF. The CDR3 nucleotides read TGTGCCAGCAGTACCAACAGGGGTGGTCAGCCCCAGCATTTT. V gene TRBV6-5 combines with J gene TRBJ1-5; 7 positions match TRBD1. Trimming took 5 bases from V and 6 from J; bases not matched to a gene: 7. The CDR3 extends over 14 amino acids. The germline CDR1 and CDR2 sequences are MNHEY and SVGAGI.

The chain has TRBV24-1 and TRBJ2-2; D unclear. Germline-derived CDR1 and CDR2 are KGHDR and SFDVKD. This CDR3 is built from 13 residues. V lost 5 bases and J 3 bases, leaving 6 bases between the germline ends. The CDR3 nucleotides read TGTGCCACCAGTGTGAGGTACACCGGGGAGCTGTTTTTT. This sequence encodes CATSVRYTGELFF.

This chain uses TRBV5-1 with TRBJ2-5; D is unclear. The length of the CDR3 is 14 residues. Germline V gene data show CDR1 as SGHRS and CDR2 as YFSETQ. Trimming removed 0 bases at V and 4 bases at J, with 10 bases between. CDR3 nucleotides: TGCGCCAGCAGCTTGGTAACACCTCCAGAGACCCAGTACTTC. Residues: CASSLVTPPETQYF.

This chain links TRBV7-9 with TRBJ1-5, with a tentative D call TRBD1 (5 bases). The CDR3 totals 15 residues. The V end lost 5 bases, the J end lost 2 bases, and 13 bases lay between the germline ends. The V gene's germline CDR1 is SEHNR and CDR2 FQNEAQ (reference sequence). In nucleotides, the CDR3 is TGTGCCAGCAGCCCGGGGGGTGGTGGCAATCAGCCCCAGCATTTT. Amino acids: CASSPGGGGNQPQHF. Full variable domain (outside the CDR3, taken from reference TRBV7-9 and TRBJ1-5): DTGVSQNPRHKITKRGQNVTFRCDPISEHNRLYWYRQTLGQGPEFLTYFQNEAQLEKSRLLSDRFSAERPKGSFSTLEIQRTEQGDSAMYLCASSPGGGGNQPQHFGDGTRLSIL.

The chain has TRBV4-3 and TRBJ2-6, with D tentatively TRBD1 (6 bases). With 0 bases removed from V and 0 bases from J, the gap between germline ends came to 15 bases. CDR3 length: 19 residues. Germline V lookup: CDR1 LGHNA, CDR2 YSLEER. The CDR3 DNA is TGCGCCAGCAGCCAAGATTTCAGGGGCCGAAGCTCTGGGGCCAACGTCCTGACTTTC. It encodes CASSQDFRGRSSGANVLTF.

This chain uses TRBV7-6 with TRBJ1-1; no firm D call. The CDR3 is made up of 16 amino acids. Germline V CDR1 and CDR2: SGHVS, FNYEAQ. With 1 base removed from V and 4 bases from J, the gap between germline ends came to 16 bases. In DNA form, the CDR3 reads TGTGCCAGCAGCTTAGGGTTTGGCAAAGGGAGCACTGAAGCTTTCTTT. Protein: CASSLGFGKGSTEAFF.